A single sample gave rise to the 17 T cell receptor beta chains below, sequenced in a study of shared clonotypes between healthy human individuals. The data were produced by immunoSEQ multiplex PCR, yet TCRdb's version contains in-frame clones alone and is incomplete. The sample holds hundreds of thousands of clones, around 67% seen once. What was sequenced was memory CD4+ T cells sorted from blood. Described subset: CD45RA-negative fraction. The receptors originated from a woman aged 25-40 years in good health.

V gene TRBV5-1 combines with J gene TRBJ2-1, with D possibly matching TRBD2 (6 bases). V lost 5 bases and J lost 8, with 20 bases in between. Germline V CDR1 and CDR2: SGHRS, YFSETQ. The CDR3 is 15 residues long. The CDR3 sequence: CASRPGVSLRDEQFF. The CDR3 bases are TGCGCCAGCAGGCCGGGGGTATCTCTTCGCGATGAGCAGTTCTTC.

The table lists this clone with a count of one. The chain joins TRBV11-3 to TRBJ2-1; TRBD2 agrees at 9 bases. The trim removed 4 bases at V and 6 bases at J, leaving 10 bases unmatched. Germline assignment: CDR1 SGHNT and CDR2 YENEEA. The CDR3 covers 16 residues. The CDR3 loop reads CASSSYSGSRLNEQFF. In nucleotides, the CDR3 is TGTGCCAGCAGCTCTTATAGCGGGAGCCGCCTCAATGAGCAGTTCTTC.

This chain uses TRBV14 with TRBJ2-7; 8 positions agree with TRBD1. CDR1 is SGHDN, CDR2 FVKESK, per germline. Trimming cost V 1 base and J 2 bases; bases outside gene matches: 4. This CDR3 is 15 amino acids long. The CDR3 DNA reads as TGTGCCAGCAGCCAAGGAGGACAGGGAGCCTACGAGCAGTACTTC. Protein sequence: CASSQGGQGAYEQYF.

The gene calls are TRBV18 and TRBJ1-5; TRBD1 might be the D (5 bases). CDR3 length: 15 amino acids. V lost 4 bases and J lost 1, with 11 bases in between. Germline CDR1 KGHSH, CDR2 LQKENI. The CDR3 reads CASSQGTGSNQPQHF. The CDR3 bases are TGTGCCAGCTCACAAGGGACGGGGAGCAATCAGCCCCAGCATTTT.

The chain is built from TRBV11-3 and TRBJ2-3; TRBD2 matches 7 bases. The CDR3 consists of 16 residues. Germline assignment: CDR1 SGHNT and CDR2 YENEEA. Trimming removed 0 bases from V and 6 bases from J; junction bases left unmatched: 9. CDR3 region: CASSLDPAGMEDTQYF. The CDR3 coding sequence is TGTGCCAGCAGCTTAGACCCAGCGGGGATGGAGGATACGCAGTATTTT. Based on the CDR3 plus reference TRBV11-3 and TRBJ2-3, the full variable domain is EAGVVQSPRYKIIEKKQPVAFWCNPISGHNTLYWYLQNLGQGPELLIRYENEEAVDDSQLPKDRFSAERLKGVDSTLKIQPAELGDSAVYLCASSLDPAGMEDTQYFGPGTRLTVL.

This clone appeared a few times. The chain is built from TRBV7-2 and TRBJ2-6; D unresolved. V was cut by 1 base and J by 4 bases, with 8 bases left in between. Germline CDR1 SGHTA, CDR2 FQGNSA. This CDR3 comprises 15 residues. The DNA of the CDR3 is TGTGCCAGCAGCTTAGGGGCAGCCGGGGCCAACGTCCTGACTTTC. It encodes CASSLGAAGANVLTF.

This clone was counted between two and nine times. The rearrangement links TRBV7-9 to TRBJ2-5; TRBD2 matches 13 bases. Germline-derived CDR1 and CDR2 are SEHNR and FQNEAQ (reference sequence). CDR3 size: 19 residues. V lost 5 bases to trimming and J lost 5 bases; unmatched junction nucleotides: 17. CDR3 region: CASSPSWLQGTSGTETQYF. The CDR3 DNA reads as TGTGCCAGCAGCCCCAGTTGGCTACAGGGGACTAGCGGGACCGAGACCCAGTACTTC. Drawing the rest from reference TRBV7-9 and TRBJ2-5, the complete variable domain is DTGVSQNPRHKITKRGQNVTFRCDPISEHNRLYWYRQTLGQGPEFLTYFQNEAQLEKSRLLSDRFSAERPKGSFSTLEIQRTEQGDSAMYLCASSPSWLQGTSGTETQYFGPGTRLLVL.

The V gene is TRBV10-3, the J gene TRBJ2-1; D is uncertain. Trimming removed 3 bases from V and 10 bases from J, with 7 bases in between. CDR3 length equals 11 residues. CDR1 is ENHRY, CDR2 SYGVKD, per germline. The CDR3 nucleotides read TGTGCCATCAGTGACTCCGGCGAGCAGTTCTTC. The encoded protein is CAISDSGEQFF.

The rearrangement links TRBV7-9 to TRBJ2-7, with D perhaps matching TRBD2 (5 bases). Germline CDR1 SEHNR, CDR2 FQNEAQ (reference sequence). The CDR3 extends over 14 amino acids. Between the trimmed V and J ends, which lost 6 bases and 4 bases, there was a span of 16 bases. The CDR3 region has the DNA TGTGCCAGCAGTCAGGACTTCTTATTTTACGAGCAGTACTTC. It codes for CASSQDFLFYEQYF.

The V gene is TRBV2, the J gene TRBJ2-1; possibly TRBD2 for D (6 bases). The CDR3 is 13 residues long. CDR1 and CDR2 from the germline V gene are SNHLY and FYNNEI. The V end lost 5 bases, the J end lost 8 bases, and 13 bases lay between the germline ends. The CDR3 DNA sequence: TGTGCCAGCAGTCCCATAGTAGCGGATGAGCAGTTCTTC. This sequence encodes CASSPIVADEQFF. Using reference TRBV2 and TRBJ2-1 for the parts outside the CDR3, the full variable domain is EPEVTQTPSHQVTQMGQEVILRCVPISNHLYFYWYRQILGQKVEFLVSFYNNEISEKSEIFDDQFSVERPDGSNFTLKIRSTKLEDSAMYFCASSPIVADEQFFGPGTRLTVL.

The gene calls are TRBV6-1 and TRBJ2-3; the D call may be TRBD1 or TRBD2 (5 bases each). The germline CDR1 and CDR2 sequences are MNHNS and SASEGT. V dropped 6 bases and J dropped 2 bases, with 12 bases sitting between them. The CDR3 consists of 14 residues. The CDR3 DNA reads TGTGCCAGCAGGGTTGAGGGGTTCACAGATACGCAGTATTTT. This gives the protein CASRVEGFTDTQYF.

The J gene is TRBJ2-7, the V gene TRBV20-1, with D unresolved. V was clipped by 7 bases and J by 9 bases, with 13 bases between them. The CDR3 has 10 residues. CDR1 DFQATT and CDR2 SNEGSKA come from the germline V gene (reference sequence). CDR3 coding DNA: TGCAGTGGGGGAAGATATAGGCAGTACTTC. Its protein is CSGGRYRQYF.

With regard to this clone: The same CDR3 arises from other DNA sequences in this sample as well. In DNA, the CDR3 is TGCGCCAGCAGCTTGGGGGCGGGCGAAACCTACGAGCAGTACTTC. Protein product: CASSLGAGETYEQYF. V gene TRBV5-1 combines with J gene TRBJ2-7, with D perhaps TRBD2 (5 bases). V was trimmed by 0 bases and J by 2 bases, leaving 12 bases between them. This CDR3 contains 15 residues. Germline V gene lookup returns CDR1 SGHRS and CDR2 YFSETQ. Full variable domain (outside the CDR3, taken from reference TRBV5-1 and TRBJ2-7): KAGVTQTPRYLIKTRGQQVTLSCSPISGHRSVSWYQQTPGQGLQFLFEYFSETQRNKGNFPGRFSGRQFSNSRSEMNVSTLELGDSALYLCASSLGAGETYEQYFGPGTRLTVT.

With respect to this clone: This sample includes further DNA sequences coding for the same CDR3. The chain joins TRBV28 to TRBJ1-3; D gene ambiguous. Germline V gene lookup returns CDR1 MDHEN and CDR2 SYDVKM. This CDR3 comprises 14 residues. Trimming removed 2 bases at V and 2 bases at J, with 7 bases between. The CDR3 protein is CASSLRSAGNTIYF. CDR3 DNA sequence: TGTGCCAGCAGTTTACGTTCCGCTGGAAACACCATATATTTT.

CDR3 sequence: CASSPIAGGPEEQYF. CDR3 nucleotide sequence: TGTGCCAGCAGCCCCATAGCGGGAGGGCCTGAGGAGCAGTACTTC. The chain couples TRBV11-2 to TRBJ2-7; TRBD2 agrees at 11 bases. J gave up 7 bases and V 5 bases, and 10 bases lay outside the gene matches. The germline gives CDR1 SGHAT, CDR2 FQNNGV. CDR3 length: 15 residues.

This chain connects TRBV27 to TRBJ2-6; D perhaps matches TRBD2 (6 bases). Germline V lookup: CDR1 MNHEY, CDR2 SMNVEV (reference sequence). CDR3 size: 18 residues. Trimming shortened V by 7 bases and J by 0 bases, and 19 bases separated the two germline ends. Here the CDR3 reads CASTVSGGRFSGANVLTF. CDR3 nucleotides: TGTGCCAGCACCGTTAGCGGAGGCCGATTCTCTGGGGCCAACGTCCTGACTTTC.

V is TRBV15 and J is TRBJ2-3; the match to TRBD1 covers 7 bases. After removal of 4 bases from V and 5 bases from J, the junction contained 3 bases not matched to a gene. Germline assignment: CDR1 LNHNV and CDR2 YYDKDF (reference sequence). The CDR3 has 13 amino acids. Written as DNA, the CDR3 is TGTGCCACCAGCATAGGACAGGAAGATACGCAGTATTTT. Protein: CATSIGQEDTQYF.